This TCR beta chain was obtained from a study of T-cell memory formation after mild COVID-19. Study background: TCR clusters were largely donor specific. Study observations and caveats: Whether second-wave clones peaking at day 37 were SARS-CoV-2 specific went unconfirmed.

Via MiXCR, TCRdb re-called the 5' RACE reads, giving one row per CDR3 protein. The table shows a few hundred thousand distinct CDR3 sequences, with roughly 14% occurring only once. The ends were cut back, 8 bases at V and 6 bases at J, with 14 bases in the middle. In germline, CDR1 is MNHNS, CDR2 SASEGT. CDR3 length: 12 amino acids. Only a few counts were recorded for this clonotype. No antigen is known for it. The origin of this receptor is a man aged 18 to 35 who had mild COVID-19 (a few samples of this study predate the infection). Cell type and time point are not known. This chain links TRBV6-1 with TRBJ2-7, with a possible D match to TRBD2 (5 bases). Source material: PBMCs or a T cell subset sorted from them (not recorded which). The CDR3 sequence is CASSGSRVEQYF. The CDR3 region has the DNA TGTGCCAGCTCTGGATCGCGGGTCGAGCAGTACTTC.